This TCR beta chain stems from a study of blood T cell repertoires in COVID-19. Study summary: There were acute and convalescent COVID-19 samples, and they came from the United States, Italy and Spain. In each case, the material was cDNA or gDNA derived from T cells, B-cell-depleted T cells, or PBMCs.

In the authors' workflow: Reference gene primer amplification gave estimated nucleated cell counts. Sequencing was performed with immunoSEQ multiplex PCR; in TCRdb, only in-frame clones are kept and a portion is missing. From that table come the V and J calls and clone size; the DNA was used to work out D and trimming. The sample includes about 260,000 clones, 85% of them seen just once. The CDR3 covers 16 residues. V shed 3 bases and J 3 bases; nucleotides not matched to a gene: 8. Per the germline V gene, CDR1 is SGHRS and CDR2 is YFSETQ. The chain uses TRBV5-1 and TRBJ2-1, with 8 positions matching TRBD2. The source of this sequence is a human donor in a cohort sampled during active COVID-19. The specimen sequenced was peripheral blood. The CDR3 region has the DNA TGCGCCAGCAGCTCGGGGGGGCAGGTAAACTACAATGAGCAGTTCTTC. This encodes CASSSGGQVNYNEQFF.